The source of this T cell receptor beta chain is a study of post-analysis software for immune sequencing data (dated by TCRdb to the mid-2010s). About the full investigation: Disease courses on record covered relapsing-remitting, secondary progressive and progressive-relapsing multiple sclerosis, though some patients had no subtype annotation. The patient repertoires were compared against 10 to 12 previously published healthy control repertoires obtained from donors aged about 6 to 28 years. A subset of samples was prepared in parallel using single-end sample barcoding, then pooled and co-amplified after Illumina adapter ligation. On the study overall, not on this receptor specifically: The multiple sclerosis patient group was slightly younger than the control group. When samples were clustered directly using the F measure, samples prepared in the same batch co-clustered strongly, which prompted a batch-effect correction. Patients showed significantly higher frequencies than controls for 4 or 5 TRBV segments, among them TRBV5-6, TRBV5-1 and TRBV20-1. Compared with controls, multiple sclerosis patients had significantly lower normalized Chao1 diversity, a finding suggesting substantial peripheral T-cell clonal expansion.

To demonstrate the VDJtools post-analysis software, TCR beta repertoires were profiled from the peripheral blood of some 12 young patients with multiple sclerosis. The multiple sclerosis patients were children and adolescents ranging in age from roughly 6 to 16 years. In the case of this clonotype: Its antigen remains undetermined. No much larger clone is present one base from it, and per-base qualities are unavailable.

The library was obtained by PCR. The run used an Illumina HiSeq 2500. To reduce PCR and sequencing biases, unique molecular identifiers were built into the TCR beta cDNA libraries. Per 1 to 10 million input T cells, approximately 500,000 cDNA molecules were obtained, such that each molecule approximated one T cell. The patient libraries were prepared and sequenced with the same protocol used for the earlier healthy control dataset. Within a given batch, samples were prepared together, multiplexed and sequenced on the same HiSeq lane. From the authors' description of their analysis: MIGEC handled the raw barcoded reads, throwing out single-read molecular identifier groups before consensus assembly and CDR3 extraction. VDJtools was used for post-analysis of the clonotype tables, and diversity was normalized by down-sampling every dataset to the size of the smallest sample. To correct batch-related cross-sample contamination, repertoire overlap clustering matched CDR3 amino acid sequences but not nucleotide sequences. The raw public data were reprocessed by TCRdb itself: fastp quality trimming at Q25, MiXCR clonotype calling, in-frame beta chains only. Each record represents a unique CDR3 protein, reported with the most common genes and DNA among its rows. TCRdb's processing, not the authors', yielded these V and J calls. This sample lists almost 700,000 distinct CDR3 sequences; over 45% were detected once. The leading ten clones occupy 11% of the sample.

As encoded in the germline V gene, CDR1 is SGHRS while CDR2 is YFSETQ. There are 15 amino acids in the CDR3, from cysteine to phenylalanine inclusive. Only the CDR3 part of the read is kept: 45 bases, read in frame from the first base. Trimming takes 4 bases from V and 0 bases from J, and the germline ends sit 14 bases apart. The TCR originated in a girl aged 2-10 years with multiple sclerosis. The chain employs TRBV5-1 and TRBJ2-7; a weak D assignment points to TRBD2 (5 bases agree). The sample consisted of blood. The bases read TGCGCCAGCAGCCCCGCTCCAACTAGCTCCTACGAGCAGTACTTC. It codes for CASSPAPTSSYEQYF.